This T cell receptor (beta chain) is from a study of beta chain features in type 1 diabetes. Sequencing targeted expressed TCRB transcripts, as all isolated RNA had been reverse transcribed. Clones were sequenced by immunoSEQ multiplex PCR, and TCRdb holds only the in-frame ones, with some missing. The sample lists 250,000 to 300,000 clones; under 8.5% were seen once. The CDR3 is made up of 11 amino acids. Germline loops: CDR1 SNHLY, CDR2 FYNNEI. Trimming cost V 8 bases and J 14 bases; bases outside gene matches: 9. This clone occurred many times. This chain uses TRBV2 with TRBJ2-1; 7 bases align to TRBD2. This sequence was found in a woman aged 18-29 years in good health. The material sequenced was central memory CD4+ T cells from blood. This chain's CDR3 is CASGPGTIKFF. Here the CDR3 DNA reads TGTGCCAGCGGGCCCGGGACTATTAAGTTCTTC.